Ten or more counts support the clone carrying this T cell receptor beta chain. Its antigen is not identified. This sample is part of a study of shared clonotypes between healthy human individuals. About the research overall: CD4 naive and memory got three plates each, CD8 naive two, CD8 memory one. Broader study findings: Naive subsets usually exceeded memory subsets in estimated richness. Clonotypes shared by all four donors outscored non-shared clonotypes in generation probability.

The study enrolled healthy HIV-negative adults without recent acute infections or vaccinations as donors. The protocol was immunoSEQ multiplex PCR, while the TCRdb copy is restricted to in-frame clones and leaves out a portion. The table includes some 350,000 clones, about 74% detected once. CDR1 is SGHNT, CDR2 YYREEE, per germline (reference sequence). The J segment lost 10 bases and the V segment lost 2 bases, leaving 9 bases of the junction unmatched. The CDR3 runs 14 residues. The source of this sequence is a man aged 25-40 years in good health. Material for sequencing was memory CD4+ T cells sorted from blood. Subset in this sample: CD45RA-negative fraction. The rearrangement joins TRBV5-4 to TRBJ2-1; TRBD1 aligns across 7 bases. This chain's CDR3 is CASSLERQGSEQFF. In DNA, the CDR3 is TGTGCCAGCAGCTTAGAGAGACAGGGAAGCGAGCAGTTCTTC.